These 24 T cell receptor beta chains were sequenced from one sample in a study of control samples from healthy donors and cancer patients. Assay used: immunoSEQ multiplex PCR; TCRdb lists only in-frame clones, some missing. The sample shows about 120,000 clones, approximately 90% of them seen only once. Sequenced: blood. The receptor set was obtained from a woman aged 70 to 79 in good health.

This chain uses TRBV7-2 with TRBJ1-1; tentatively, D is TRBD1 (5 bases). There are 15 residues in the CDR3. The V gene's germline CDR1 is SGHTA and CDR2 FQGNSA. Trimming took off 4 bases at V and 5 bases at J, with 17 bases between the two ends. The chain's CDR3 is CASSSQGRRETEAFF. Written as DNA, the CDR3 is TGTGCCAGCAGCTCCCAGGGAAGACGAGAGACTGAAGCTTTCTTT. The full variable domain, its missing parts supplied by reference TRBV7-2 and TRBJ1-1, is GAGVSQSPSNKVTEKGKDVELRCDPISGHTALYWYRQSLGQGLEFLIYFQGNSAPDKSGLPSDRFSAERTGGSVSTLTIQRTQQEDSAVYLCASSSQGRRETEAFFGQGTRLTVV.

The genes are TRBV7-2 and TRBJ1-6; possible D gene TRBD1, 5 bases. This CDR3 has 16 amino acids. V dropped 2 bases and J dropped 10 bases, with 18 bases sitting between them. Germline CDR1 is SGHTA and CDR2 is FQGNSA. The CDR3 DNA reads TGTGCCAGCAGCTTACAAGGACAAGGTTTCGCGTCACCCCTCCACTTT. It specifies CASSLQGQGFASPLHF.

The V and J genes are TRBV9 and TRBJ2-2; D unclear. V was clipped by 5 bases and J by 0 bases, with 14 bases between them. CDR1 is SGDLS, CDR2 YYNGEE, per germline. The CDR3 sequence is 16 residues long. In nucleotides, the CDR3 is TGTGCCAGCAGTGAGACGGCGTTCGCGAACACCGGGGAGCTGTTTTTT. It encodes CASSETAFANTGELFF.

The J gene is TRBJ2-3, the V gene TRBV6-2 or TRBV6-3; D unclear. This CDR3 spans 12 amino acids. Germline CDR1 reads MNHEY; CDR2 reads SVGEGT. V lost 5 bases and J 7 bases, leaving 10 bases between the germline ends. This CDR3 is CASSNPRNTQYF. CDR3 DNA sequence: TGTGCCAGCAGTAACCCGCGGAATACGCAGTATTTT.

The J gene is TRBJ1-1, the V gene TRBV5-1, with 7 bases identical to TRBD1. From germline, CDR1 is SGHRS and CDR2 YFSETQ. The CDR3 runs to 17 residues. V was clipped by 0 bases and J by 5 bases; unmatched bases: 13. Here the CDR3 reads CASSLVGPKTGRTEAFF. Written as DNA, the CDR3 is TGCGCCAGCAGCTTGGTCGGTCCCAAGACAGGGAGGACTGAAGCTTTCTTT.

The J gene is TRBJ2-6, the V gene TRBV7-9, with D possibly matching TRBD1 (6 bases). CDR1 SEHNR and CDR2 FQNEAQ come from the germline V gene (reference sequence). V lost 3 bases to trimming and J lost 3 bases, with 18 bases between them. CDR3 length equals 18 residues. The CDR3: CASSLDSRGELGANVLTF. The CDR3 DNA reads as TGTGCCAGCAGCTTGGACAGCAGAGGAGAGCTTGGGGCCAACGTCCTGACTTTC.

This chain uses TRBV10-3 with TRBJ2-1; TRBD1 aligns across 8 bases. After removal of 6 bases from V and 4 bases from J, the junction contained 5 bases not matched to a gene. Germline loops: CDR1 ENHRY, CDR2 SYGVKD. The CDR3 is 14 amino acids. This chain's CDR3 is CAIRGQGAYNEQFF. The CDR3 nucleotides read TGTGCCATCAGGGGTCAGGGGGCGTACAATGAGCAGTTCTTC.

The rearrangement uses TRBV7-2 and TRBJ2-1; 7 bases map to TRBD2. CDR3 length: 13 residues. The germline gives CDR1 SGHTA, CDR2 FQGNSA. V gave up 3 bases and J gave up 10 bases; unmatched junction bases: 6. The CDR3 DNA reads as TGTGCCAGCAGCTTTAGTCCGGGGGGAGAGCAGTTCTTC. It translates to CASSFSPGGEQFF. The full variable domain, with the rest looked up from reference TRBV7-2 and TRBJ2-1, is GAGVSQSPSNKVTEKGKDVELRCDPISGHTALYWYRQSLGQGLEFLIYFQGNSAPDKSGLPSDRFSAERTGGSVSTLTIQRTQQEDSAVYLCASSFSPGGEQFFGPGTRLTVL.

The V and J genes are TRBV12-5 and TRBJ2-3; 15 bases agree with TRBD2. Trimming took 9 bases from V and 2 from J; bases not matched to a gene: 15. There are 19 residues in the CDR3. The germline V gene encodes CDR1 LGHNT and CDR2 FRNRAP. In DNA form, the CDR3 reads TGTGCTAGGTCACCGGGACTAGCGGGGGGTCCCGGAAACACAGATACGCAGTATTTT. Protein: CARSPGLAGGPGNTDTQYF.

The chain has TRBV29-1 and TRBJ2-2; D tentatively reads TRBD1 or TRBD2 (7 bases each). The CDR3 is 15 residues long. Germline lookup yields CDR1 SQVTM and CDR2 ANQGSEA. V lost 5 bases and J 5 bases, leaving 18 bases between the germline ends. DNA for the CDR3: TGCAGCGTTTCTGTTTTTCAGGGGGGGACCGGGGAGCTGTTTTTT. Protein: CSVSVFQGGTGELFF.

The chain combines TRBV11-2 with TRBJ2-6; possible D gene TRBD2, 6 bases. The germline V gene encodes CDR1 SGHAT and CDR2 FQNNGV. V lost 5 bases and J 1 base, leaving 18 bases between the germline ends. The CDR3 covers 18 residues. The CDR3 is CASSKRTGRRSGANVLTF. The CDR3 coding sequence is TGTGCCAGCAGCAAACGGACGGGGAGGAGATCTGGGGCCAACGTCCTGACTTTC.

V is TRBV7-2 and J is TRBJ2-3; D uncertain. Germline CDR1 and CDR2: SGHTA and FQGNSA. Trimming shortened V by 4 bases and J by 2 bases, and 13 bases separated the two germline ends. This CDR3 has 15 amino acids. The CDR3 sequence is CASSSLAAHTDTQYF. The CDR3 DNA reads as TGTGCCAGCAGCTCATTGGCGGCTCACACAGATACGCAGTATTTT.

The J gene is TRBJ1-2, the V gene TRBV7-2; the D is unclear. Trimming took 5 bases from V and 4 from J, leaving 17 bases between them. This CDR3 contains 15 residues. Germline CDR1 SGHTA, CDR2 FQGNSA. CDR3 region: CASSLTGARGYGYTF. The CDR3 region has the DNA TGTGCCAGCAGCCTCACTGGAGCGCGTGGCTATGGCTACACCTTC.

The J gene is TRBJ2-2, the V gene TRBV5-1; possible D gene TRBD1, 6 bases. The CDR3 has 16 residues. V was pared by 5 bases and J by 1 base, with 15 bases between. Per the germline V gene, CDR1 is SGHRS and CDR2 is YFSETQ. In DNA form, the CDR3 reads TGCGCCAGCAGTCTTCTCCAGGGGCAGAACACCGGGGAGCTGTTTTTT. Its translation: CASSLLQGQNTGELFF.

The chain recombines TRBV6-5 with TRBJ2-4, with TRBD1 as a possible D gene (6 bases). Germline V lookup: CDR1 MNHEY, CDR2 SVGAGI. V was pared by 0 bases and J by 0 bases, with 9 bases between. The CDR3 is 16 amino acids. The DNA for the CDR3 is TGTGCCAGCAGTTACTCGGACAGTGTAGCCAAAAACATTCAGTACTTC. It yields the protein CASSYSDSVAKNIQYF.

This chain connects TRBV19 to TRBJ1-3; 8 nucleotides match TRBD1. Trimming at V came to 5 bases and at J to 0 bases, leaving 6 bases not matched to a gene. The CDR3 is made up of 16 amino acids. Germline CDR1 LNHDA, CDR2 SQIVND (reference sequence). DNA of the CDR3: TGTGCCAGTAGTCACACAGGGGGGACCTCTGGAAACACCATATATTTT. It is translated as CASSHTGGTSGNTIYF.

The rearrangement uses TRBV5-1 and TRBJ1-4; D unresolved. This CDR3 is built from 14 residues. The germline V gene has CDR1 SGHRS and CDR2 YFSETQ. Between the trimmed V and J ends, which lost 4 bases and 8 bases, there was a span of 15 bases. DNA for the CDR3: TGCGCCAGCAGCCTTGACACTGGACCAGAAAAACTGTTTTTT. It codes for CASSLDTGPEKLFF.

CDR3 DNA sequence: TGTGCCAGCAGCGTAGACCCGTCTCGAAGCACAGATACGCAGTATTTT. Protein product: CASSVDPSRSTDTQYF. This chain uses TRBV9 with TRBJ2-3; D gene ambiguous. CDR3 length: 16 amino acids. The germline V gene has CDR1 SGDLS and CDR2 YYNGEE. V dropped 0 bases and J dropped 0 bases, with 11 bases sitting between them.

This chain connects TRBV2 to TRBJ2-5; no definite D call. V lost 4 bases, J lost 5 bases, and 11 bases lay in between. Germline V gives CDR1 SNHLY, CDR2 FYNNEI. The CDR3 runs 13 residues. CDR3 loop: CASSGGGGETQYF. DNA of the CDR3: TGTGCCAGCAGTGGAGGCGGTGGGGAGACCCAGTACTTC.

The chain links TRBV18 to TRBJ1-2; perhaps TRBD1 as D (5 bases). The CDR3 is 14 residues long. Germline-derived CDR1 and CDR2 are KGHSH and LQKENI. Trimming left V 3 bases short and J 2 bases short, with 10 bases between. CDR3 region: CASSPKQGNYGYTF. Here the CDR3 DNA reads TGTGCCAGCTCACCGAAGCAGGGAAACTATGGCTACACCTTC.

The J gene is TRBJ1-2, the V gene TRBV5-5, with TRBD1 matching 9 bases. The CDR3 extends over 16 amino acids. J was trimmed by 4 bases and V by 6 bases; bases with no gene match: 13. Germline loops: CDR1 SGHKS, CDR2 YYEKEE (reference sequence). The CDR3 nucleotides read TGTGCCAGCACCCTCGGTATAGGACAGGGGACCTATGGCTACACCTTC. It encodes CASTLGIGQGTYGYTF.

V and J are TRBV15 and TRBJ2-5; a weak D match, TRBD2 (6 bases). The V end was cut by 6 bases, the J end by 4 bases, with 15 bases between. Germline assignment: CDR1 LNHNV and CDR2 YYDKDF (reference sequence). The CDR3 consists of 14 residues. This CDR3 reads CATRFRGAGETQYF. As DNA, the CDR3 is TGTGCCACCAGATTTCGGGGAGCGGGAGAGACCCAGTACTTC.

The rearrangement joins TRBV10-3 to TRBJ1-1; TRBD1 is a possible D gene (5 bases). The CDR3 spans 14 residues. CDR1 and CDR2 from the germline V gene are ENHRY and SYGVKD. The V end was cut by 2 bases, the J end by 1 base, with 8 bases between. The CDR3 here is CAISERTPNTEAFF. CDR3 nucleotides: TGTGCCATCAGTGAGCGGACACCGAACACTGAAGCTTTCTTT.

The V and J genes are TRBV6-5 and TRBJ1-4; no firm D call. Germline loops: CDR1 MNHEY, CDR2 SVGAGI. The CDR3 runs to 15 residues. Trimming took off 5 bases at V and 8 bases at J, with 18 bases between the two ends. The CDR3 is CASSPGYGFGEKLFF. CDR3 DNA sequence: TGTGCCAGCAGTCCCGGATATGGTTTCGGGGAAAAACTGTTTTTT.